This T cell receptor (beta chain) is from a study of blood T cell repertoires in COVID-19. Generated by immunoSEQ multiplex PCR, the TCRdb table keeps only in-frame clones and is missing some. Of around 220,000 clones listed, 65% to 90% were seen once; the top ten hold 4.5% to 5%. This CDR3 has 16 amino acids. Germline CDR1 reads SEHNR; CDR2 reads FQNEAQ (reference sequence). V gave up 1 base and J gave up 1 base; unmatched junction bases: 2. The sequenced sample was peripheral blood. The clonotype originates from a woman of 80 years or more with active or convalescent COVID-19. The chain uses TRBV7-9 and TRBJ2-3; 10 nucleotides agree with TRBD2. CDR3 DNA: TGTGCCAGCAGCTTAGTCCTAGCGGGGGGCACAGATACGCAGTATTTT. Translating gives CASSLVLAGGTDTQYF.